The T cell receptor (beta chain) under discussion was sequenced for a study of cytomegalovirus exposure and HLA in healthy donors. This CDR3 spans 15 amino acids. CDR1 is LNHDA, CDR2 SQIVND, per germline (reference sequence). V lost 2 bases and J lost 7; bases outside the gene matches: 7. A word on this clone: The antigen remains unidentified.

Whole-study results and caveats: Reportedly, diagnosis of cytomegalovirus status by the classifier showed high specificity and sensitivity. Rare sequences made up most TCRs, while some public TCRs were found in many donors.

Method: immunoSEQ multiplex PCR; TCRdb's copy keeps in-frame clones and lacks some. Of over 70,000 clones in the sample, around 90% are singletons; the top ten hold about 4.1%. The V call is TRBV19, the J call TRBJ2-1, with 8 bases fitting TRBD2. The material sequenced was PBMCs. This TCR was recovered from a woman aged 18-29 years in good health and CMV-seropositive. The CDR3 DNA reads as TGTGCCAGTAGTATATTAAGCGGGAGTCTAAATGAGCAGTTCTTC. Encoded protein: CASSILSGSLNEQFF. The entire variable domain, with the rest obtained from reference TRBV19 and TRBJ2-1, is as follows: DGGITQSPKYLFRKEGQNVTLSCEQNLNHDAMYWYRQDPGQGLRLIYYSQIVNDFQKGDIAEGYSVSREKKESFPLTVTSAQKNPTAFYLCASSILSGSLNEQFFGPGTRLTVL.